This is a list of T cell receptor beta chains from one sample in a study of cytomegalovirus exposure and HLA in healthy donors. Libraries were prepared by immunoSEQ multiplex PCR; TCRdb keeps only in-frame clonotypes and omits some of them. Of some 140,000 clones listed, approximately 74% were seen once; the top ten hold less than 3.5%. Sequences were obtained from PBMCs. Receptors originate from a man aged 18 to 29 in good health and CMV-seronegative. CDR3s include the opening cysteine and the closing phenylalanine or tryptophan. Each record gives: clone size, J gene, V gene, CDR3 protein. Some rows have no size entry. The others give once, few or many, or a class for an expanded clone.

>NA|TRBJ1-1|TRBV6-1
CASSEYGNTEAFF
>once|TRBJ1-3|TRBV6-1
CASHGVPGNTIYF
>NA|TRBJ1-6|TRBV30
CAWSVSVQGGSPLHF
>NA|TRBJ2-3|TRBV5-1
CASKVGTLAGGSTDTQYF
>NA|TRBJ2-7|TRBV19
CASSMGLPSSYEQYF
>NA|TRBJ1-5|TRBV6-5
CASSLGPPRGNQPQHF
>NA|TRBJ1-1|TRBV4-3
CASSQAQGNTEAFF
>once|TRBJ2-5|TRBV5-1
CASSLGPGLAGQETQYF
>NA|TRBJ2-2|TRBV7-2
CASSLLRRARDTGELFF
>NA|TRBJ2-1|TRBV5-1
CASSYVAGQNNNEQFF
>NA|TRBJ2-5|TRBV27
CASRPLAGGQETQYF
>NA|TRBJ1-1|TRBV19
CASSIAGTDTEAFF
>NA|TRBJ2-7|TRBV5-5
CASSLNVQGSYEQYF
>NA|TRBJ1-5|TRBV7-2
CASNRGTLFNQPQHF
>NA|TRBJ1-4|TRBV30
CAWTTGAQGKLFF
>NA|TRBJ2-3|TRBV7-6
CASSLRPGAGGDTDTQYF
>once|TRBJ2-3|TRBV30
CAWSAGTSWATDTQYF
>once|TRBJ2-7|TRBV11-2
CASSYTYEQYF
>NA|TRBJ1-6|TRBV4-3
CASSQEGGQGNSPLHF
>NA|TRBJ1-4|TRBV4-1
CASSLSTNEKLFF